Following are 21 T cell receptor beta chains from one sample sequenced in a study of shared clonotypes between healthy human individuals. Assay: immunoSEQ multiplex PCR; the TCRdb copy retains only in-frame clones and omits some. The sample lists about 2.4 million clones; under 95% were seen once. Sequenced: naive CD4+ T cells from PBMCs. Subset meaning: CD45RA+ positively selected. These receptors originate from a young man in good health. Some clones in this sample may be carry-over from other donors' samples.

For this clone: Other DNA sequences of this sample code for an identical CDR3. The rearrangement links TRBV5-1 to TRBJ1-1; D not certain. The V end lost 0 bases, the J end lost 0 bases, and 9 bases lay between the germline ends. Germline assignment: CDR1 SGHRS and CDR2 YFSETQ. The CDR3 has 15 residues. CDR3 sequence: CASSLAGRVNTEAFF. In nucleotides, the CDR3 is TGCGCCAGCAGCTTGGCGGGGAGGGTGAACACTGAAGCTTTCTTT.

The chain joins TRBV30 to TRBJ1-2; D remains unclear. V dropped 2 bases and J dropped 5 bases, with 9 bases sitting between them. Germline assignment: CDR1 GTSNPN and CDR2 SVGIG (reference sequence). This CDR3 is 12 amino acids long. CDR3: CAWSFHEYGYTF. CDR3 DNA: TGTGCCTGGAGTTTTCACGAATATGGCTACACCTTC.

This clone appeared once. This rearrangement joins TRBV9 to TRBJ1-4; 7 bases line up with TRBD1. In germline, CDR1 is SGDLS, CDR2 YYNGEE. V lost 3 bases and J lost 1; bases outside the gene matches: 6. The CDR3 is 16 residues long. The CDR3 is CASSDPRQGTNEKLFF. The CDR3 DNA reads TGTGCCAGCAGCGACCCAAGACAGGGAACTAATGAAAAACTGTTTTTT. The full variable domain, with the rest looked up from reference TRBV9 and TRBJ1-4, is DSGVTQTPKHLITATGQRVTLRCSPRSGDLSVYWYQQSLDQGLQFLIQYYNGEERAKGNILERFSAQQFPDLHSELNLSSLELGDSALYFCASSDPRQGTNEKLFFGSGTQLSVL.

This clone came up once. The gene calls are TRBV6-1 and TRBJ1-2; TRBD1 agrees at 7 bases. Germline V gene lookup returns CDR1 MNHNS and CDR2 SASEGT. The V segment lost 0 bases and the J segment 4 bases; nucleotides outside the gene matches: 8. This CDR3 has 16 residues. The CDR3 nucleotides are TGTGCCAGCAGTGAAGCGCTCGGCAGGGGGATCTATGGCTACACCTTC. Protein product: CASSEALGRGIYGYTF.

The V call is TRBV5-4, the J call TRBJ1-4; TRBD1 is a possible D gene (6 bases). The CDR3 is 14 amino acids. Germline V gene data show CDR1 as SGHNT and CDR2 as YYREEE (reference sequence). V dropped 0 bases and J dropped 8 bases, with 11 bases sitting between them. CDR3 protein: CASSLDRVREKLFF. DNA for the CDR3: TGTGCCAGCAGCTTGGACAGGGTGAGGGAAAAACTGTTTTTT.

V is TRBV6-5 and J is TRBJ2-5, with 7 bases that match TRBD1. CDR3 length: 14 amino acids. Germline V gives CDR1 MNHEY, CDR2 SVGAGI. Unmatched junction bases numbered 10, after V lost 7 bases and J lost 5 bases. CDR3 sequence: CASKRQGILETQYF. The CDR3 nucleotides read TGTGCCAGCAAAAGACAGGGTATATTGGAGACCCAGTACTTC.

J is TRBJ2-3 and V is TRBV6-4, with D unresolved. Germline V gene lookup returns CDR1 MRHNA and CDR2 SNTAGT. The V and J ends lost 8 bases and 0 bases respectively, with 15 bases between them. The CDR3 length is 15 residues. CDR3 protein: CASRAIGRSTDTQYF. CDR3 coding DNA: TGTGCCAGCCGAGCGATAGGACGGAGCACAGATACGCAGTATTTT.

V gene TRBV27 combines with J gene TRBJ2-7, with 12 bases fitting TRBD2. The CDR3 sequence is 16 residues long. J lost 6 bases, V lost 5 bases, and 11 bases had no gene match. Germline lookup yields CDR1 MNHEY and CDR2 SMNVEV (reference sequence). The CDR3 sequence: CASSPSLTSGSGEQYF. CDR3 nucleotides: TGTGCCAGCAGTCCGAGTCTGACTAGCGGGAGTGGCGAGCAGTACTTC.

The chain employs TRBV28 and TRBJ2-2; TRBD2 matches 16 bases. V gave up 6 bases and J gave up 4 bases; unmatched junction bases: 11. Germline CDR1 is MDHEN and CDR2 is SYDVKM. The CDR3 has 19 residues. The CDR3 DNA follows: TGTGCCAGCAGGGCACCGGGACTAGCGGGAGGGACCTCCACCGGGGAGCTGTTTTTT. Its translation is CASRAPGLAGGTSTGELFF. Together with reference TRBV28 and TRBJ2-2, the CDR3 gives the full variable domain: DVKVTQSSRYLVKRTGEKVFLECVQDMDHENMFWYRQDPGLGLRLIYFSYDVKMKEKGDIPEGYSVSREKKERFSLILESASTNQTSMYLCASRAPGLAGGTSTGELFFGEGSRLTVL.

The chain's CDR3 is CASRENAETQYF. The CDR3, as DNA: TGTGCCAGCAGAGAAAACGCAGAGACCCAGTACTTC. This chain links TRBV6-1 with TRBJ2-5; the D is unclear. CDR1 MNHNS and CDR2 SASEGT come from the germline V gene. This CDR3 comprises 12 residues. The V gene lost 6 bases and the J gene lost 4 bases, with 9 bases spanning the gap.

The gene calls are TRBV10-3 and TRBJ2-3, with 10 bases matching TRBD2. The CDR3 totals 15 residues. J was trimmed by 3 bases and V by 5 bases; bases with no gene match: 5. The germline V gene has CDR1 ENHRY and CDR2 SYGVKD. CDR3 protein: CAISTGLAITDTQYF. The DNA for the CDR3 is TGTGCCATCAGTACGGGACTAGCGATTACAGATACGCAGTATTTT.

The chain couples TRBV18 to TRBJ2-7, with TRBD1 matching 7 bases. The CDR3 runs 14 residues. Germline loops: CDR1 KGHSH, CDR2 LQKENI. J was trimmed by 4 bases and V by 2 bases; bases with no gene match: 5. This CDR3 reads CASSPTGAMYEQYF. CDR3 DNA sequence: TGTGCCAGCTCACCAACAGGGGCGATGTACGAGCAGTACTTC.

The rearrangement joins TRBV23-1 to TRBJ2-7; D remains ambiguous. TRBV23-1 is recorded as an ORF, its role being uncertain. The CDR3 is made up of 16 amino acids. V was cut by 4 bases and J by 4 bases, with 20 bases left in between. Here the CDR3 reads CASSPPYRHPSYEQYF. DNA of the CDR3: TGCGCCAGCAGTCCCCCGTACAGACACCCCTCTTACGAGCAGTACTTC.

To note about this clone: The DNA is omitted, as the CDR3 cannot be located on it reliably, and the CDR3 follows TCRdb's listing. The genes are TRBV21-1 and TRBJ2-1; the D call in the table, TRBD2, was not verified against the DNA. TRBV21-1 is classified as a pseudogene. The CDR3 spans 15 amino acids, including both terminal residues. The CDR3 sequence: CASSVAGGNNNEQFF.

In DNA, the CDR3 is TGTGCCAGTACCGACGGGACGGCGTCCTACGAGCAGTACTTC. Translation gives CASTDGTASYEQYF. V and J are TRBV27 and TRBJ2-7; D possibly uses TRBD1 or TRBD2 (5 bases each). The V gene lost 9 bases and the J gene lost 1 base, with 16 bases spanning the gap. This CDR3 has 14 residues. The germline CDR1 and CDR2 sequences are MNHEY and SMNVEV (reference sequence).

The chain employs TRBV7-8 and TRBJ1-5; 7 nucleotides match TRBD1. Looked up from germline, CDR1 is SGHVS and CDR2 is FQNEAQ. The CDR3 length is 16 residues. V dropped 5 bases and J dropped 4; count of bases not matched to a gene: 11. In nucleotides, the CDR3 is TGTGCCAGCAGCGCCGACCGGGACAGAAAGAATCAGCCCCAGCATTTT. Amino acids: CASSADRDRKNQPQHF.

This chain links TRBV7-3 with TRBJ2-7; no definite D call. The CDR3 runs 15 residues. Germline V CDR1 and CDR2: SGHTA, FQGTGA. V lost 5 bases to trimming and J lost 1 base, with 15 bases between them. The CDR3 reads CASSPGQIVSYEQYF. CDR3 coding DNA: TGTGCCAGCAGCCCTGGGCAAATCGTGTCCTACGAGCAGTACTTC.

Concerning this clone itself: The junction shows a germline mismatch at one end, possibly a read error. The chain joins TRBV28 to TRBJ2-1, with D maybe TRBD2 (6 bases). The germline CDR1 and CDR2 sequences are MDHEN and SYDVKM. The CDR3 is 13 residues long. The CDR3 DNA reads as TGTGCCAGCACACGGGACTCCCACAATGAGCAGTTCTTC. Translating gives CASTRDSHNEQFF.

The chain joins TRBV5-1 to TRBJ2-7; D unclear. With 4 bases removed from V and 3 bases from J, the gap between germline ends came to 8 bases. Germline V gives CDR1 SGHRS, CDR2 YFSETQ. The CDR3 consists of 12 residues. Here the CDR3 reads CASSPNSYEQYF. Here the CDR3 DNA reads TGCGCCAGCAGCCCAAACAGCTACGAGCAGTACTTC.

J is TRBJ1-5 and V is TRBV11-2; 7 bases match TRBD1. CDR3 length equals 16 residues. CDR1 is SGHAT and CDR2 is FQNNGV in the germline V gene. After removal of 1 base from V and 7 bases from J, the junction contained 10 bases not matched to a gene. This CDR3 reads CASSLGPDRAGQPQHF. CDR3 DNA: TGTGCCAGCAGCTTAGGACCCGACAGGGCAGGACAGCCCCAGCATTTT.

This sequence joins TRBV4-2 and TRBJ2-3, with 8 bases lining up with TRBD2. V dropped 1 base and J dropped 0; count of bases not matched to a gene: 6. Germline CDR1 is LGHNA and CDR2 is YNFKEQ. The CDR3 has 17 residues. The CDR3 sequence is CASSQGSLAGSTDTQYF. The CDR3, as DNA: TGTGCCAGCAGCCAAGGATCGCTAGCGGGTAGCACAGATACGCAGTATTTT.